This T cell receptor beta chain comes out of a study of T cell changes during pregnancy in multiple sclerosis. TCRdb's table, derived via immunoSEQ multiplex PCR, lists solely in-frame clones and lacks some. Of over 40,000 clones in the sample, roughly nine tenths were seen once. The germline gives CDR1 MDHEN, CDR2 SYDVKM. There are 16 residues in the CDR3. The germline V and J ends were trimmed by 3 bases and 0 bases, with 13 bases remaining between them. Specimen: CD4+ T cells from peripheral blood mononuclear cells, collected in the second trimester of pregnancy. V is TRBV28 and J is TRBJ2-3; D might be TRBD2 (5 bases). This clonotype was obtained from a female donor with multiple sclerosis, enrolled in a pregnancy study. DNA of the CDR3: TGTGCCAGCAGTTTCGCGGGCGTAATTAGCACAGATACGCAGTATTTT. It encodes CASSFAGVISTDTQYF.